These 17 T cell receptor beta chains came from one sample sequenced in a study of cytomegalovirus exposure and HLA in healthy donors (dated 2017 in TCRdb). The library was made by the immunoSEQ multiplex PCR assay. The multiplex PCR relied on a mix of 60 forward primers for TCR Vbeta segments and 13 reverse primers for TCR Jbeta segments. TCRdb re-hosts the immuneACCESS table, in-frame sequences only. Its copies lack some clones; in the studies checked, an unresolved V gene accounts for under half of them, and the cause for the rest is not known. This sample gives some 250,000 clones in total; about 81% of them show up just once. 5% to 6.5% of the sample goes to the ten largest clones. Sample: PBMCs. Every receptor here comes from a woman aged 40 to 55 in good health and CMV-seropositive.

This chain links TRBV6-5 with TRBJ1-1; tentatively, D is TRBD1 (5 bases). Trimming removed 5 bases from V and 5 bases from J, with 9 bases in between. The CDR3 is 12 amino acids. Looked up from germline, CDR1 is MNHEY and CDR2 is SVGAGI. DNA for the CDR3: TGTGCCAGCAGTAACAGGTTTACTGAAGCTTTCTTT. It is translated as CASSNRFTEAFF.

In the case of this clone: Germline and junction disagree at one end, which may indicate a read error. The sample contains more than one DNA sequence encoding this CDR3. The chain couples TRBV4-3 to TRBJ1-4, with D perhaps TRBD1 (5 bases). The CDR3 covers 14 residues. The germline V gene encodes CDR1 LGHNA and CDR2 YSLEER. This CDR3 is CASSQGQRNEKLLF. In nucleotides, the CDR3 is TGCGCCAGCAGCCAGGGGCAGAGGAATGAAAAACTGCTTTTT.

This clone came up a few times. V usage is TRBV30 and J usage is TRBJ1-5, with 7 bases that match TRBD1. Germline values: CDR1 GTSNPN, CDR2 SVGIG (reference sequence). With 4 bases clipped from V and 2 bases from J, the junction kept 5 bases outside the gene matches. The CDR3 has 14 amino acids. This chain's CDR3 is CAWNLDRGNQPQHF. CDR3 sequence (DNA): TGTGCCTGGAACCTAGACAGGGGCAATCAGCCCCAGCATTTT.

The table lists this clone with a count of one. This sequence joins TRBV9 and TRBJ1-4; 10 bases fit TRBD1. V gave up 5 bases and J gave up 7 bases; unmatched junction bases: 14. This CDR3 has 17 residues. CDR1 and CDR2 from the germline V gene are SGDLS and YYNGEE. CDR3 sequence: CASSSPGTGDFGEKLFF. In nucleotides, the CDR3 is TGTGCCAGCAGTTCTCCCGGGACAGGGGACTTCGGTGAAAAACTGTTTTTT.

The rearrangement joins TRBV2 to TRBJ1-1, with D tentatively TRBD1 (6 bases). V was pared by 3 bases and J by 6 bases, with 14 bases between. Germline CDR1 SNHLY, CDR2 FYNNEI. There are 14 residues in the CDR3. The CDR3: CASSELQGLAEAFF. The CDR3 DNA reads as TGTGCCAGCAGTGAGCTACAGGGTTTGGCTGAAGCTTTCTTT.

This chain links TRBV14 with TRBJ2-7, with D perhaps matching TRBD1 (6 bases). V was shortened by 6 bases and J by 1 base, with 19 bases between the two germline ends. CDR3 size: 16 residues. Germline V CDR1 and CDR2: SGHDN, FVKESK. This chain's CDR3 is CASSQSGRQVSYEQYF. The CDR3 coding sequence is TGTGCCAGCAGTCAAAGCGGCCGACAGGTTTCCTACGAGCAGTACTTC.

V is TRBV4-1 and J is TRBJ1-2, with 11 bases matching TRBD1. This CDR3 comprises 16 residues. With 3 bases clipped from V and 6 bases from J, the junction kept 9 bases outside the gene matches. CDR1 is MGHRA, CDR2 YSYEKL, per germline. The CDR3 DNA is TGCGCCAGCAGCCAGCCGGGTAGGGACAGGGGGAATGGCTACACCTTC. Translated: CASSQPGRDRGNGYTF.

Regarding this clone: The germline gene is not matched at one end of the junction; a read error may be the cause. Other DNA sequences of this sample code for an identical CDR3. This chain connects TRBV10-3 to TRBJ1-2; D may be TRBD1 (6 bases). CDR3 length equals 15 residues. From germline, CDR1 is ENHRY and CDR2 SYGVKD. The CDR3 loop is CAISAGATPNYGYTF. The CDR3 DNA is TGTGCCATCAGTGCAGGGGCTACACCTAACTACGGCTACACCTTC.

This clone was counted once. The chain joins TRBV11-2 to TRBJ1-2; D is undetermined. This CDR3 spans 14 amino acids. CDR1 SGHAT and CDR2 FQNNGV come from the germline V gene. V gave up 2 bases and J gave up 1 base, with 8 bases separating them. The CDR3 DNA follows: TGTGCCAGCAGCTTAAATGGAGTTAACTATGGCTACACCTTC. It specifies CASSLNGVNYGYTF.

The rearrangement links TRBV7-3 to TRBJ2-2; 7 bases match TRBD1. Germline CDR1 is SGHTA and CDR2 is FQGTGA. V was clipped by 5 bases and J by 4 bases; unmatched bases: 7. The CDR3 covers 15 residues. CDR3: CASSPRTGLTGELFF. In DNA form, the CDR3 reads TGTGCCAGCAGCCCACGGACAGGACTCACCGGGGAGCTGTTTTTT.

The chain couples TRBV7-9 to TRBJ1-5; D is perhaps TRBD1 (5 bases). From germline, CDR1 is SEHNR and CDR2 FQNEAQ (reference sequence). The CDR3 is made up of 16 amino acids. Trimming cost V 4 bases and J 2 bases, with 15 bases left between them. DNA of the CDR3: TGTGCCAGCAGCTCCGCCGGGTGGGGCGGCAATCAGCCCCAGCATTTT. This translates into CASSSAGWGGNQPQHF. The variable domain in full, with the rest retrieved from reference TRBV7-9 and TRBJ1-5, is DTGVSQNPRHKITKRGQNVTFRCDPISEHNRLYWYRQTLGQGPEFLTYFQNEAQLEKSRLLSDRFSAERPKGSFSTLEIQRTEQGDSAMYLCASSSAGWGGNQPQHFGDGTRLSIL.

V usage is TRBV5-8 and J usage is TRBJ2-6; TRBD1 matches 8 bases. The CDR3 totals 17 residues. Germline trimming cut 2 bases from V and 4 bases from J; bases unmatched to any gene: 8. From germline, CDR1 is SGHTS and CDR2 YDEGEE. The CDR3 region is CASSFGAGGAGANVLTF. The CDR3 nucleotides are TGTGCCAGCAGCTTCGGGGCAGGGGGCGCGGGGGCCAACGTCCTGACTTTC.

The rearrangement uses TRBV23-1 and TRBJ2-7, with D possibly being TRBD1 (6 bases). TRBV23-1 falls under the ORF class, with uncertain function. V gave up 6 bases and J gave up 1 base, with 13 bases separating them. The CDR3 is 14 amino acids. The chain's CDR3 is CASRDRDTSYEQYF. The CDR3 coding sequence is TGCGCCAGCAGGGACCGGGACACTTCCTACGAGCAGTACTTC.

The J gene is TRBJ2-7, the V gene TRBV6-6; no firm D call. Germline-derived CDR1 and CDR2 are MNHNY and SVGAGI (reference sequence). The CDR3 has 14 amino acids. V was trimmed by 0 bases and J by 6 bases, leaving 12 bases between them. The CDR3 DNA reads as TGTGCCAGCAGTTACTCGGCTAGGTCTGCCGAGCAGTACTTC. Amino acids: CASSYSARSAEQYF.

This CDR3 is CASSFGLAGGRSTDTQYF. The CDR3 region has the DNA TGTGCCAGCAGCTTCGGGCTAGCGGGGGGGCGGAGCACAGATACGCAGTATTTT. The rearrangement links TRBV13 to TRBJ2-3; TRBD2 matches at 12 bases. The V and J ends lost 3 bases and 0 bases, in that order; junction bases with no gene match: 7. The CDR3 runs 18 residues. The germline V gene has CDR1 PRHDT and CDR2 FYEKMQ (reference sequence).

The chain couples TRBV5-6 to TRBJ1-1, with 8 bases aligning to TRBD1. The CDR3 covers 15 residues. The J segment lost 6 bases and the V segment lost 3 bases, leaving 10 bases of the junction unmatched. CDR1 SGHDT and CDR2 YYEEEE come from the germline V gene. CDR3 residues: CASSSQGAGRAEAFF. The DNA for the CDR3 is TGTGCCAGCAGCTCCCAGGGGGCAGGTCGGGCTGAAGCTTTCTTT.

The gene calls are TRBV27 and TRBJ2-2, with TRBD1 matching 7 bases. The germline V gene has CDR1 MNHEY and CDR2 SMNVEV (reference sequence). There are 16 residues in the CDR3. With V trimmed by 3 bases and J by 4 bases, 8 bases remained unmatched. The chain's CDR3 is CASSLSDRAVTGELFF. The CDR3 coding sequence is TGTGCCAGCAGTTTGAGTGACAGGGCGGTCACCGGGGAGCTGTTTTTT.